One and the same sample provided the 29 T cell receptor beta chains below, sequenced in a study of cytomegalovirus exposure and HLA in healthy donors. Vbeta (60) and Jbeta (13) primers were used in the PCR. Repertoires were generated with immunoSEQ multiplex PCR, while TCRdb's copy carries only in-frame clones and drops some. In the table there are 100,000 to 150,000 clones, around 81% of which are singletons. The sequenced sample consisted of PBMCs. Receptors originate from a woman aged 50 to 60 in good health and CMV-seronegative.

The V and J genes are TRBV5-4 and TRBJ2-3; 8 bases agree with TRBD2. This CDR3 comprises 16 residues. CDR1 is SGHNT, CDR2 YYREEE, per germline (reference sequence). V shed 3 bases, J shed 3 bases, and the junction held 9 bases outside the gene matches. The CDR3 DNA reads TGTGCCAGCAGCTCGGATAGCGGGATAAGAACAGATACGCAGTATTTT. Translating gives CASSSDSGIRTDTQYF.

V is TRBV27 and J is TRBJ1-2; 7 bases agree with TRBD1. V lost 1 base to trimming and J lost 5 bases; unmatched junction nucleotides: 10. The CDR3 contains 16 residues. Germline values: CDR1 MNHEY, CDR2 SMNVEV (reference sequence). The CDR3 coding sequence is TGTGCCAGCAGTTTATACAGGGGCGGACTTGGATATGGCTACACCTTC. Translated, it gives CASSLYRGGLGYGYTF.

CDR3 coding DNA: TGTGCCAGCAGCCCTCGAGGGACTAGCGGATACGAGCAGTACTTC. This codes for CASSPRGTSGYEQYF. The chain joins TRBV7-9 to TRBJ2-7, with 11 bases that match TRBD2. V lost 5 bases, J lost 4 bases, and 7 bases stayed unmatched. This CDR3 spans 15 amino acids. Looked up from germline, CDR1 is SEHNR and CDR2 is FQNEAQ (reference sequence).

The J gene is TRBJ1-4, the V gene TRBV2, with 10 bases identical to TRBD1. Germline V lookup: CDR1 SNHLY, CDR2 FYNNEI. The CDR3 loop spans 14 amino acids. Trimming took 7 bases from V and 7 from J; bases not matched to a gene: 6. As DNA, the CDR3 is TGTGCCAGCACCCTCGACAGGGGGCGTGAAAAACTGTTTTTT. This encodes CASTLDRGREKLFF.

The sample holds a few counts of this clone. The chain recombines TRBV7-3 with TRBJ1-3, with a possible D match to TRBD1 (5 bases). Trimming left V 6 bases short and J 0 bases short, with 9 bases between. Germline lookup yields CDR1 SGHTA and CDR2 FQGTGA. This CDR3 has 14 residues. The CDR3 sequence: CASSLTVSGNTIYF. The CDR3 DNA sequence: TGTGCCAGCAGTCTGACAGTCTCTGGAAACACCATATATTTT.

J is TRBJ1-2 and V is TRBV7-9; the match to TRBD1 covers 8 bases. Trimming at V came to 2 bases and at J to 7 bases, leaving 6 bases not matched to a gene. The CDR3 is 14 residues long. CDR1 SEHNR and CDR2 FQNEAQ come from the germline V gene (reference sequence). CDR3 sequence: CASSLRDRSFGYTF. CDR3 coding DNA: TGTGCCAGCAGCTTACGGGACAGGAGTTTTGGCTACACCTTC.

The chain links TRBV10-3 to TRBJ2-3; 7 bases are shared with TRBD1. Per germline, CDR1 ENHRY and CDR2 SYGVKD. V shed 0 bases and J 1 base; nucleotides not matched to a gene: 4. The CDR3 contains 16 residues. CDR3 in DNA: TGTGCCATCAGTGAGTCACAGGGGCCGGGCACAGATACGCAGTATTTT. As protein: CAISESQGPGTDTQYF.

This chain connects TRBV6-5 to TRBJ2-2; the D gene is possibly TRBD1 (5 bases). Trimming took off 5 bases at V and 6 bases at J, with 13 bases between the two ends. Per the germline V gene, CDR1 is MNHEY and CDR2 is SVGAGI. The CDR3 loop spans 14 amino acids. CDR3 DNA sequence: TGTGCCAGCAGTCGTTCCCTAGGGGCCGGGGAGCTGTTTTTT. Residues: CASSRSLGAGELFF.

The table lists this clone with a few counts. This chain joins TRBV10-3 and TRBJ1-1; 7 positions agree with TRBD1. With 2 bases clipped from V and 0 bases from J, the junction kept 3 bases outside the gene matches. This CDR3 has 15 amino acids. In germline, CDR1 is ENHRY, CDR2 SYGVKD. CDR3 amino acids: CAISEQQGLNTEAFF. CDR3 bases: TGTGCCATCAGTGAGCAACAGGGGTTGAACACTGAAGCTTTCTTT.

This clone showed up just once. V gene TRBV5-1 combines with J gene TRBJ1-4; tentative D call: TRBD1 (6 bases). Germline V gene sequence: CDR1 SGHRS, CDR2 YFSETQ. The CDR3 length is 17 residues. Deletions cut 5 bases from V and 0 bases from J, with 17 bases between. The CDR3 bases are TGCGCCAGCAGATCCCTAAGGGGGGGATCAACTAATGAAAAACTGTTTTTT. Amino acids: CASRSLRGGSTNEKLFF.

This sequence joins TRBV5-1 and TRBJ1-1; 11 bases are a match to TRBD1. The CDR3 runs 17 residues. CDR1 is SGHRS and CDR2 is YFSETQ in the germline V gene. V was clipped by 3 bases and J by 10 bases; unmatched bases: 17. The CDR3 sequence: CASSSRDRGSPSEGAFF. CDR3 DNA: TGCGCCAGCAGCTCCCGGGACAGGGGGTCGCCCTCCGAAGGAGCTTTCTTT.

This chain uses TRBV7-3 with TRBJ2-3; D may be TRBD1 (6 bases). CDR1 is SGHTA and CDR2 is FQGTGA in the germline V gene. The CDR3 runs 15 residues. V lost 5 bases, J lost 1 base, and 13 bases lay in between. This CDR3 is CASSPTGIGTDTQYF. In nucleotides, the CDR3 is TGTGCCAGCAGCCCCACAGGGATAGGCACAGATACGCAGTATTTT.

This clone has more than one count but fewer than ten. The CDR3 protein is CASTGDGYGYTF. The CDR3, as DNA: TGTGCCTCGACAGGGGACGGTTATGGCTACACCTTC. The chain combines TRBV4-2 with TRBJ1-2; 8 nucleotides align to TRBD1. Germline CDR1 LGHNA, CDR2 YNFKEQ. The CDR3 has 12 amino acids. The trim removed 11 bases at V and 5 bases at J, leaving 7 bases unmatched.

This clone occurred a few times. The gene calls are TRBV28 and TRBJ1-3; D gene uncertain. This CDR3 has 16 amino acids. Germline lookup yields CDR1 MDHEN and CDR2 SYDVKM. Trimming took off 6 bases at V and 0 bases at J, with 15 bases between the two ends. The CDR3 nucleotides read TGTGCCAGCAGAACCCGAGGTCGTCTCTCTGGAAACACCATATATTTT. Amino acids: CASRTRGRLSGNTIYF.

The chain carries TRBV27 and TRBJ2-2; 8 nucleotides agree with TRBD1. There are 15 residues in the CDR3. Germline lookup yields CDR1 MNHEY and CDR2 SMNVEV (reference sequence). Trimming removed 5 bases from V and 5 bases from J; junction bases left unmatched: 7. The CDR3 nucleotides are TGTGCCAGCAGTCCCGGACAGGGTCTGACCGGGGAGCTGTTTTTT. Protein sequence: CASSPGQGLTGELFF.

The chain couples TRBV9 to TRBJ2-1; 9 bases align to TRBD1. Germline V lookup: CDR1 SGDLS, CDR2 YYNGEE. CDR3 size: 16 residues. With 4 bases clipped from V and 4 bases from J, the junction kept 9 bases outside the gene matches. The CDR3 coding sequence is TGTGCCAGCAGCCTGACAGGGGGTTATATTTACAATGAGCAGTTCTTC. This gives the protein CASSLTGGYIYNEQFF.

DNA for the CDR3: TGTGCCAGCAGCTTCTCGGGAGGGCCCTCCTACGAGCAGTACTTC. Translating gives CASSFSGGPSYEQYF. The V and J genes are TRBV7-9 and TRBJ2-7; 8 nucleotides match TRBD2. The J segment lost 0 bases and the V segment lost 3 bases, leaving 4 bases of the junction unmatched. This CDR3 is 15 amino acids long. Per germline, CDR1 SEHNR and CDR2 FQNEAQ (reference sequence).

This chain connects TRBV5-6 to TRBJ2-7; the match to TRBD1 covers 9 bases. Germline V gene data show CDR1 as SGHDT and CDR2 as YYEEEE. V was clipped by 2 bases and J by 6 bases; unmatched bases: 9. The CDR3 spans 15 residues. In DNA form, the CDR3 reads TGTGCCAGCAGCTTCCGGGACAGGGTATCACCCGAGCAGTACTTC. Protein product: CASSFRDRVSPEQYF.

This clone showed up just a few times. The chain couples TRBV6-6 to TRBJ2-7; D is possibly TRBD2 (5 bases). Trimming removed 7 bases from V and 2 bases from J, with 12 bases in between. This CDR3 spans 13 amino acids. Germline V gene sequence: CDR1 MNHNY, CDR2 SVGAGI (reference sequence). The CDR3 nucleotides are TGTGCCAGCACCCGGGCGGAGGCCTACGAGCAGTACTTC. Protein: CASTRAEAYEQYF.

This sequence joins TRBV30 and TRBJ1-4; 9 bases agree with TRBD1. The J segment lost 2 bases and the V segment lost 5 bases, leaving 18 bases of the junction unmatched. Germline V CDR1 and CDR2: GTSNPN, SVGIG (reference sequence). This CDR3 is 19 amino acids long. The CDR3 coding sequence is TGTGCCTGGGTAACCGGGGACAGGGAAAGGCTCTCGACTAATGAAAAACTGTTTTTT. Protein sequence: CAWVTGDRERLSTNEKLFF.

This chain uses TRBV27 with TRBJ2-3; 10 nucleotides line up with TRBD2. Trimming cost V 3 bases and J 5 bases; bases outside gene matches: 2. This CDR3 spans 14 amino acids. Germline V gene lookup returns CDR1 MNHEY and CDR2 SMNVEV (reference sequence). The CDR3 DNA is TGTGCCAGCAGTTTGGGACTAGCGTTAGATACGCAGTATTTT. Amino acids: CASSLGLALDTQYF.

The rearrangement uses TRBV19 and TRBJ2-2; tentatively, D is TRBD2 (7 bases). The V and J ends lost 7 bases and 7 bases respectively, with 16 bases between them. The CDR3 totals 14 residues. The V gene's germline CDR1 is LNHDA and CDR2 SQIVND (reference sequence). DNA for the CDR3: TGTGCCAGTAATACGGGGGGCAACGACGGGGAGCTGTTTTTT. This codes for CASNTGGNDGELFF.

The chain links TRBV4-3 to TRBJ2-5; D is possibly TRBD2 (6 bases). Per germline, CDR1 LGHNA and CDR2 YSLEER. The CDR3 is made up of 14 amino acids. V was shortened by 3 bases and J by 2 bases, with 10 bases between the two germline ends. This CDR3 is CASSHGTYQETQYF. The DNA for the CDR3 is TGCGCCAGCAGCCATGGGACTTATCAAGAGACCCAGTACTTC.

The genes are TRBV28 and TRBJ2-7, with 10 bases aligning to TRBD1. The junction had 6 bases not matched to a gene; V was cut back by 1 base and J by 6 bases. The CDR3 is 15 residues long. Germline V gene sequence: CDR1 MDHEN, CDR2 SYDVKM. The CDR3 DNA reads as TGTGCCAGCAGTTTATTCGGGGACAGGGGACCCGAGCAGTACTTC. Translated, it gives CASSLFGDRGPEQYF.

CDR3 residues: CASSLVSLSSSYNEQFF. CDR3 nucleotide sequence: TGCGCCAGCAGCTTGGTTTCTCTATCAAGCTCCTACAATGAGCAGTTCTTC. The V and J genes are TRBV5-1 and TRBJ2-1, with D unclear. The germline gives CDR1 SGHRS, CDR2 YFSETQ. The V end was cut by 0 bases, the J end by 0 bases, with 13 bases between. The CDR3 runs to 17 residues.

The chain is built from TRBV27 and TRBJ1-5; D gene unclear. CDR3 size: 13 residues. The V end was cut by 3 bases, the J end by 2 bases, with 5 bases between. Germline V gene lookup returns CDR1 MNHEY and CDR2 SMNVEV (reference sequence). The CDR3 bases are TGTGCCAGCAGTTTCAGTGGCAATCAGCCCCAGCATTTT. It codes for CASSFSGNQPQHF.

The chain links TRBV5-1 to TRBJ2-3; 9 bases are a match to TRBD2. The germline gives CDR1 SGHRS, CDR2 YFSETQ. V lost 5 bases to trimming and J lost 5 bases; unmatched junction nucleotides: 6. This CDR3 is built from 14 residues. CDR3 region: CASRAGTSLDTQYF. DNA of the CDR3: TGCGCCAGCAGAGCCGGGACTAGCTTAGATACGCAGTATTTT.

This clone was seen only a few times. V usage is TRBV27 and J usage is TRBJ2-3; the D is unclear. From germline, CDR1 is MNHEY and CDR2 SMNVEV (reference sequence). The CDR3 is made up of 15 amino acids. Trimming left V 3 bases short and J 0 bases short, with 10 bases between. The chain's CDR3 is CASSFTPLSTDTQYF. As DNA, the CDR3 is TGTGCCAGCAGTTTCACACCGTTAAGCACAGATACGCAGTATTTT.

The chain is built from TRBV7-2 and TRBJ2-2; D gene ambiguous. The V and J ends lost 5 bases and 2 bases respectively, with 3 bases between them. This CDR3 has 12 residues. Per the germline V gene, CDR1 is SGHTA and CDR2 is FQGNSA. The CDR3, as DNA: TGTGCCAGCAGCCTCAACACCGGGGAGCTGTTTTTT. Protein product: CASSLNTGELFF.